The T cell receptor (beta chain) under discussion was sequenced for a study of T cell responses to AZD1222 COVID-19 vaccine. Findings and limits, study-wide: The sample set comprised mostly white British donors with more females, and clonal diversity was possibly underestimated. Only a handful of AZD1222 recipients tested seropositive at baseline. Along spike, vaccine-associated CD4 TCRs were found throughout, with dominance at 160-218 and 743-854. Unmutated regions of variants are reportedly targeted by nearly half of spike-specific TCRs.

The repertoire was sequenced with immunoSEQ multiplex PCR; TCRdb's copy has only in-frame clones and lacks some. This sample yields some 90,000 clones, of which about 87% are seen a single time; roughly 15% belongs to the top ten. Points on this clone: Its specificity is unknown.

This TCR was recovered from an adult in good health. Source: peripheral blood, taken on day 0 of AZD1222 vaccination.

The CDR3: CASSPVQGISGNTIYF. CDR3 nucleotide sequence: TGTGCCAGCTCACCAGTCCAGGGAATCTCTGGAAACACCATATATTTT. The chain couples TRBV18 to TRBJ1-3; TRBD1 is a possible D gene (5 bases). The CDR3 extends over 16 amino acids. The V and J ends lost 2 bases and 0 bases respectively, with 11 bases between them. Germline V CDR1 and CDR2: KGHSH, LQKENI. The complete variable domain, with remaining parts taken from reference TRBV18 and TRBJ1-3, reads NAGVMQNPRHLVRRRGQEARLRCSPMKGHSHVYWYRQLPEEGLKFMVYLQKENIIDESGMPKERFSAEFPKEGPSILRIQQVVRGDSAAYFCASSPVQGISGNTIYFGEGSWLTVV.